This T cell receptor (beta chain) was identified in a study of T cells in Graves' hyperthyroidism and ophthalmopathy. Study results and limitations: Clonotypes that were expanded in thyroid above 0.001 mostly appeared in blood too.

RNA transcripts yielded amplified TCR beta CDR3 regions. Initially, a first-round RT-PCR of the TCR CDR3 employed the HTBI primer set. Using its own MiXCR run on the multiplex PCR reads, TCRdb lists one record per CDR3 protein. The sample has around 700,000 distinct CDR3 sequences, under 45% seen once; the top ten hold roughly 30%. The sample holds one count of this clonotype. The antigen remains unidentified. Researchers defined stable Graves' hyperthyroidism as no ophthalmopathy progression within 18 months. Uncontrolled infection, other autoimmune disease, pregnancy and lactation each barred patients from inclusion. The germline gives CDR1 MNHEY, CDR2 SVGAGI. The CDR3 consists of 13 residues. The ends lost 6 bases at V and 7 bases at J; junction bases unmatched: 6.

The sequencing input was blood. The chain is built from TRBV6-5 and TRBJ1-2; 9 positions match TRBD1. The receptor was derived from a woman between 40 and 50 years old with Graves' hyperthyroidism. CDR3 DNA sequence: TGTGCCAGCAGAATGGGACAGGGAGGTGGCTACACCTTC. Translation: CASRMGQGGGYTF.